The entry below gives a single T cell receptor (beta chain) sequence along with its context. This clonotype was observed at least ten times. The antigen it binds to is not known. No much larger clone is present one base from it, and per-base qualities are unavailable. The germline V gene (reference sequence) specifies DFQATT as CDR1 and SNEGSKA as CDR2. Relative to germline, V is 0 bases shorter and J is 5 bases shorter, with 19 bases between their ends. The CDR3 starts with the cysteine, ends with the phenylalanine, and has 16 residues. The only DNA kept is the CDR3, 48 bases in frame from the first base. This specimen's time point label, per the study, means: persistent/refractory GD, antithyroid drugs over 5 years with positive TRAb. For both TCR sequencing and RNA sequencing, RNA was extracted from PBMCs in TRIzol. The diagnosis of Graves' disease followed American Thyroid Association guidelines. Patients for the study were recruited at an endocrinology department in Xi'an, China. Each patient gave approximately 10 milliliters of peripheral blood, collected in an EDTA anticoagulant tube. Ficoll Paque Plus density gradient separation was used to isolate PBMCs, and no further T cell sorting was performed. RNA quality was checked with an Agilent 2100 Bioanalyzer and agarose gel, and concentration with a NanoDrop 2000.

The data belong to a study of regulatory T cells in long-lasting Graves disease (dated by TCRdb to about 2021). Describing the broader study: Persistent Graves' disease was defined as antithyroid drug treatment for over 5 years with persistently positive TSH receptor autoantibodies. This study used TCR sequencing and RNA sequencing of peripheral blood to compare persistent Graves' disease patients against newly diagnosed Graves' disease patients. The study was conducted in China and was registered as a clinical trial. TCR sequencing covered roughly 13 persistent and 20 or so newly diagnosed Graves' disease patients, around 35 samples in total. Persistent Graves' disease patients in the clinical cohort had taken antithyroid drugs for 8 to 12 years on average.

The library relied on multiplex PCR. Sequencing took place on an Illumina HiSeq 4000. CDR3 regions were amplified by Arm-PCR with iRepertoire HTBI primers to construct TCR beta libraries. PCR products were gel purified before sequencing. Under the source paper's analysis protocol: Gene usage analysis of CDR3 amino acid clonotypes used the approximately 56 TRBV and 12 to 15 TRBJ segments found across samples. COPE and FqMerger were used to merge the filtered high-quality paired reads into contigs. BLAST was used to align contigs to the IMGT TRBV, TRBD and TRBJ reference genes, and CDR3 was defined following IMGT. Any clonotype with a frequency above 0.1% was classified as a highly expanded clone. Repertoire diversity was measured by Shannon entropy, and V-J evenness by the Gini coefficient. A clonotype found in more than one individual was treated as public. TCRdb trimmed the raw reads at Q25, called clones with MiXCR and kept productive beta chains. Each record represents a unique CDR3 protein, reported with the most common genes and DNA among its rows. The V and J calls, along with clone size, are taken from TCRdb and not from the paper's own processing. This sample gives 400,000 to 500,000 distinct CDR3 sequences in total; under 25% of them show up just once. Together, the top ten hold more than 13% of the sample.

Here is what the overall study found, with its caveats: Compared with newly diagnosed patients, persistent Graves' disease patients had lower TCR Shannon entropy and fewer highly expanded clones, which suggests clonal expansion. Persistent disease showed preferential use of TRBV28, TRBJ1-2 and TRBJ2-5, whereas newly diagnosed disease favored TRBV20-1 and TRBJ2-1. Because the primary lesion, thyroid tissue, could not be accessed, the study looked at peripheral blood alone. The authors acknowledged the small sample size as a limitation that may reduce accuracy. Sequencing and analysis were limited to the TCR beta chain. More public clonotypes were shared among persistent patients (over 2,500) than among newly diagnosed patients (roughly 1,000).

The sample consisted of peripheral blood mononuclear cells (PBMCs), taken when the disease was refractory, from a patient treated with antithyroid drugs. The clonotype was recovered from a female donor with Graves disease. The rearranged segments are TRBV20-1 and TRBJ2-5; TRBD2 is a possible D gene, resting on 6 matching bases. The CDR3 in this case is CSARDWDSPSRETQYF. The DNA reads TGCAGTGCTAGAGATTGGGACTCCCCCTCTCGGGAGACCCAGTACTTC.